Following are 24 T cell receptor beta chains from one sample sequenced in a study of OX40 agonist ivuxolimab in advanced cancers. Assay used: immunoSEQ multiplex PCR; TCRdb lists only in-frame clones, some missing. The repertoire includes several thousand clones, roughly 73% of them detected once, and around 50% sits in the top ten. Sequencing used CD4+ or CD8+ T cells sorted from blood, obtained in a trial of the OX40 agonist ivuxolimab. The receptors derive from an adult with an advanced solid tumor such as melanoma, head and neck, liver or kidney cancer.

J is TRBJ2-3 and V is TRBV4-3, with 8 bases fitting TRBD1. The CDR3 is made up of 16 amino acids. The junction had 8 bases not matched to a gene; V was cut back by 4 bases and J by 2 bases. Germline V gene lookup returns CDR1 LGHNA and CDR2 YSLEER. CDR3 bases: TGCGCCAGCAGCCTCTCCCCCAGGGGGCTCACAGATACGCAGTATTTT. This gives the protein CASSLSPRGLTDTQYF.

The rearrangement joins TRBV5-4 to TRBJ2-3; weak D call: TRBD2 (6 bases). This CDR3 region has 15 residues. V gave up 4 bases and J gave up 6 bases, with 18 bases separating them. The germline CDR1 and CDR2 sequences are SGHNT and YYREEE (reference sequence). CDR3 nucleotides: TGTGCCAGCAGCCCGGAATGGGGGAGGTGGGATACGCAGTATTTT. Protein: CASSPEWGRWDTQYF. Supplemented by reference TRBV5-4 and TRBJ2-3, the full variable domain reads ETGVTQSPTHLIKTRGQQVTLRCSSQSGHNTVSWYQQALGQGPQFIFQYYREEENGRGNFPPRFSGLQFPNYSSELNVNALELDDSALYLCASSPEWGRWDTQYFGPGTRLTVL.

V gene TRBV7-8 combines with J gene TRBJ1-2, with D possibly being TRBD1 (6 bases). Germline loops: CDR1 SGHVS, CDR2 FQNEAQ. This CDR3 region has 15 residues. V gave up 1 base and J gave up 5 bases, with 14 bases separating them. Written as DNA, the CDR3 is TGTGCCAGCAGCTTAGAATGGGCAGGGGTATATGGCTACACCTTC. It yields the protein CASSLEWAGVYGYTF.

The V and J genes are TRBV7-9 and TRBJ2-7; no definite D call. This CDR3 is 12 amino acids long. Between the trimmed V and J ends, which lost 0 bases and 3 bases, there was a span of 3 bases. Germline V gene data show CDR1 as SEHNR and CDR2 as FQNEAQ (reference sequence). CDR3 bases: TGTGCCAGCAGCTTAGCGGACTACGAGCAGTACTTC. This gives the protein CASSLADYEQYF. Looking up the rest from reference TRBV7-9 and TRBJ2-7 gives the full variable domain: DTGVSQNPRHKITKRGQNVTFRCDPISEHNRLYWYRQTLGQGPEFLTYFQNEAQLEKSRLLSDRFSAERPKGSFSTLEIQRTEQGDSAMYLCASSLADYEQYFGPGTRLTVT.

Only a few counts were recorded for this clone. The V gene is TRBV7-6, the J gene TRBJ2-7; D not resolved. Germline V gene data show CDR1 as SGHVS and CDR2 as FNYEAQ. CDR3 length: 12 amino acids. V lost 1 base, J lost 7 bases, and 8 bases lay in between. The CDR3: CASSLVLGEQYF. The CDR3 nucleotides are TGTGCCAGCAGCTTAGTACTGGGGGAGCAGTACTTC.

The chain links TRBV6-1 to TRBJ1-1; no definite D call. Germline V gene lookup returns CDR1 MNHNS and CDR2 SASEGT. Trimming removed 5 bases from V and 5 bases from J, with 9 bases in between. The CDR3 spans 12 residues. CDR3 bases: TGTGCCAGCAGTTATAGGGCTACTGAAGCTTTCTTT. It is translated as CASSYRATEAFF.

The chain carries TRBV6-5 and TRBJ1-1; maybe TRBD1 (6 bases). Germline V gene sequence: CDR1 MNHEY, CDR2 SVGAGI. This CDR3 spans 14 amino acids. Trimming cost V 0 bases and J 1 base, with 6 bases left between them. The CDR3 sequence: CASSYSTGNTEAFF. The CDR3 region has the DNA TGTGCCAGCAGTTACTCGACAGGGAACACTGAAGCTTTCTTT.

The chain has TRBV2 and TRBJ2-1; D is uncertain. CDR1 is SNHLY and CDR2 is FYNNEI in the germline V gene. This CDR3 has 13 residues. Trimming took off 4 bases at V and 3 bases at J, with 7 bases between the two ends. The CDR3 here is CASSGPYYNEQFF. The CDR3 coding sequence is TGTGCCAGCAGTGGGCCGTACTACAATGAGCAGTTCTTC.

This clone was seen once. V usage is TRBV30 and J usage is TRBJ1-1; D might be TRBD1 (5 bases). Germline V CDR1 and CDR2: GTSNPN, SVGIG (reference sequence). V lost 5 bases to trimming and J lost 1 base, with 23 bases between them. The CDR3 is 17 amino acids. The CDR3 DNA sequence: TGTGCCTGGGCGGAACGATCGACCGGGACGGCGAACACTGAAGCTTTCTTT. Protein sequence: CAWAERSTGTANTEAFF.

The V and J genes are TRBV4-1 and TRBJ2-1; D perhaps matches TRBD2 (5 bases). The CDR3 sequence is 15 residues long. With 0 bases removed from V and 4 bases from J, the gap between germline ends came to 10 bases. The germline gives CDR1 MGHRA, CDR2 YSYEKL. CDR3 coding DNA: TGCGCCAGCAGCCAAGAAACTAGTAGTTACAATGAGCAGTTCTTC. Its translation is CASSQETSSYNEQFF.

In DNA form, the CDR3 reads TGTGCCAGTGGGGGGCGCAGTCGACCTGAAGCTTTCTTT. It specifies CASGGRSRPEAFF. The chain combines TRBV13 with TRBJ1-1; D might be TRBD1 (6 bases). CDR3 length: 13 amino acids. Germline V CDR1 and CDR2: PRHDT, FYEKMQ (reference sequence). V was pared by 9 bases and J by 6 bases, with 17 bases between.

This clone occurred a few times. This rearrangement joins TRBV6-6 to TRBJ2-1; no definite D call. The CDR3 has 12 residues. Trimming took off 6 bases at V and 2 bases at J, with 5 bases between the two ends. Looked up from germline, CDR1 is MNHNY and CDR2 is SVGAGI (reference sequence). The CDR3 is CASSRPYNEQFF. The CDR3 DNA reads TGTGCCAGCAGCCGCCCCTACAATGAGCAGTTCTTC.

This clone was seen more than once but under ten times. The chain employs TRBV4-1 and TRBJ2-2, with D hard to call. CDR1 MGHRA and CDR2 YSYEKL come from the germline V gene. V was pared by 4 bases and J by 0 bases, with 12 bases between. There are 16 residues in the CDR3. The chain's CDR3 is CASSLAPGSNTGELFF. The CDR3 bases are TGCGCCAGCAGCCTAGCCCCCGGGTCGAACACCGGGGAGCTGTTTTTT.

This chain joins TRBV7-6 and TRBJ2-3; D gene ambiguous. This CDR3 is 16 amino acids long. Germline V CDR1 and CDR2: SGHVS, FNYEAQ. The V end lost 1 base, the J end lost 1 base, and 12 bases lay between the germline ends. The CDR3 is CASSLVVAVGTDTQYF. In nucleotides, the CDR3 is TGTGCCAGCAGCTTAGTTGTAGCTGTTGGCACAGATACGCAGTATTTT.

The rearrangement links TRBV11-2 to TRBJ2-1; a possible D gene is TRBD1 (5 bases). CDR1 and CDR2 from the germline V gene are SGHAT and FQNNGV. This CDR3 has 15 residues. V was trimmed by 3 bases and J by 3 bases, leaving 12 bases between them. In DNA form, the CDR3 reads TGTGCCAGCAGCTTGGGGCTGTCCATCTACAATGAGCAGTTCTTC. Translating it yields CASSLGLSIYNEQFF.

In its sample, this clone was seen a few times. The V gene is TRBV4-3, the J gene TRBJ1-1; perhaps TRBD1 as D (6 bases). The CDR3 loop spans 15 amino acids. V was cut by 1 base and J by 5 bases, with 14 bases left in between. The germline gives CDR1 LGHNA, CDR2 YSLEER. Here the CDR3 DNA reads TGCGCCAGCAGCCAAGGAACAGGGATTGGAACTGAAGCTTTCTTT. Translated, it gives CASSQGTGIGTEAFF.

This clone was recorded a few times. The junction departs from germline at one end; a sequencing error may be responsible. The chain carries TRBV7-6 and TRBJ2-1, with D hard to call. The germline V gene has CDR1 SGHVS and CDR2 FNYEAQ. The CDR3 contains 10 residues. CDR3: CASSESDLVF. DNA of the CDR3: TGTGCCAGCAGCGAGTCGGATTTAGTCTTC.

V is TRBV27 and J is TRBJ1-6; D ambiguous. This CDR3 is 15 amino acids long. Looked up from germline, CDR1 is MNHEY and CDR2 is SMNVEV (reference sequence). V was cut by 6 bases and J by 14 bases, with 23 bases left in between. The CDR3 loop is CASSPTGWPQRTLHF. CDR3 nucleotide sequence: TGTGCCAGCAGCCCCACCGGGTGGCCCCAAAGGACCCTCCACTTT.

V gene TRBV7-6 combines with J gene TRBJ1-1; D remains ambiguous. The CDR3 covers 13 residues. CDR1 SGHVS and CDR2 FNYEAQ come from the germline V gene. The germline V and J ends were trimmed by 5 bases and 3 bases, with 10 bases remaining between them. The CDR3 loop is CASSQGGDTEAFF. The CDR3 DNA is TGTGCCAGCAGCCAAGGCGGTGACACTGAAGCTTTCTTT.

The chain carries TRBV7-9 and TRBJ1-2; D remains ambiguous. The V end was cut by 5 bases, the J end by 8 bases, with 12 bases between. This CDR3 is 12 amino acids long. CDR1 SEHNR and CDR2 FQNEAQ come from the germline V gene (reference sequence). In nucleotides, the CDR3 is TGTGCCAGCAGCCCCGTCGCGGGGGGCTACACCTTC. Amino acid sequence: CASSPVAGGYTF.

Details on this clone: This likely traces to a read error, being one base from a far larger clone. The J gene is TRBJ2-2, the V gene TRBV27, with TRBD1 matching over 8 bases. Germline CDR1 and CDR2: MNHEY and SMNVEV (reference sequence). The CDR3 sequence is 17 residues long. The CDR3 nucleotides are TGTTCCAGCAGTTCTAACAGACAGGGGATAGGCACCGGGGAGCTGTTTTTT. This translates into CSSSSNRQGIGTGELFF.

The genes are TRBV19 and TRBJ2-1; weak D call: TRBD2 (6 bases). With 3 bases removed from V and 9 bases from J, the gap between germline ends came to 6 bases. The CDR3 is made up of 11 amino acids. Germline V lookup: CDR1 LNHDA, CDR2 SQIVND (reference sequence). CDR3 amino acids: CASSMGGEQFF. CDR3 nucleotide sequence: TGTGCCAGTAGTATGGGGGGTGAGCAGTTCTTC. The complete variable domain, with remaining parts taken from reference TRBV19 and TRBJ2-1, reads DGGITQSPKYLFRKEGQNVTLSCEQNLNHDAMYWYRQDPGQGLRLIYYSQIVNDFQKGDIAEGYSVSREKKESFPLTVTSAQKNPTAFYLCASSMGGEQFFGPGTRLTVL.

This clone has just a few counts. The rearrangement links TRBV7-2 to TRBJ2-3, with 9 bases lining up with TRBD2. Germline CDR1 and CDR2: SGHTA and FQGNSA. There are 16 residues in the CDR3. V lost 5 bases to trimming and J lost 1 base; unmatched junction nucleotides: 7. The CDR3 region has the DNA TGTGCCAGCAGCCAGTGGCGGGAGGGCCGCACAGATACGCAGTATTTT. Its protein product is CASSQWREGRTDTQYF.

V is TRBV9 and J is TRBJ1-3; D may be TRBD1 (6 bases). CDR1 SGDLS and CDR2 YYNGEE come from the germline V gene. Between the trimmed V and J ends, which lost 3 bases and 4 bases, there was a span of 11 bases. The CDR3 is 14 residues long. The CDR3 DNA is TGTGCCAGCAGCGCCACAGGGTTCGGAAACACCATATATTTT. Protein product: CASSATGFGNTIYF. The whole variable domain, remainder taken from reference TRBV9 and TRBJ1-3, is DSGVTQTPKHLITATGQRVTLRCSPRSGDLSVYWYQQSLDQGLQFLIQYYNGEERAKGNILERFSAQQFPDLHSELNLSSLELGDSALYFCASSATGFGNTIYFGEGSWLTVV.